This T cell receptor (beta chain) was recovered during a study of PD-1 blockade in classical Hodgkin lymphoma. The repertoire was sequenced with immunoSEQ multiplex PCR; TCRdb's copy has only in-frame clones and lacks some. Here the sample spans 25,000 to 35,000 clones, about 88% being singletons. Sample time point: cycle 4 day 1 (C4D1), after less than seven weeks of nivolumab. Relapses following autologous stem cell transplantation were seen in all patients, with brentuximab vedotin exposure varying. CD4+ T cells were purified from thawed PBMCs by magnetic negative selection. This clone was picked up a small number of times. The CDR3 has 14 amino acids. The germline V gene encodes CDR1 MNHEY and CDR2 SVGAGI. J lost 4 bases, V lost 8 bases, and 8 bases had no gene match.

This specimen was CD4+ T cells from blood, taken before the fourth cycle of nivolumab. The J gene is TRBJ2-1, the V gene TRBV6-5; 7 bases match TRBD2. This clonotype was obtained from a human donor with classical Hodgkin lymphoma. The CDR3 protein is CASAGVPGYNEQFF. In nucleotides, the CDR3 is TGTGCCAGCGCGGGAGTCCCTGGGTACAATGAGCAGTTCTTC.